The entry that follows covers one T cell receptor (beta chain) sequence. Its target is unknown. For the second PCR, which ran for about 6 to 12 cycles, a sample-barcoded 5' primer and a J-beta primer mix were used. Each cDNA molecule was tagged by a template-switch adaptor that had 12 random nucleotides. TCRdb itself ran the 5' RACE reads through MiXCR, one entry per CDR3 protein. Among around 700,000 distinct CDR3 sequences listed, roughly 25% were seen once. Germline lookup yields CDR1 MNHNS and CDR2 SASEGT. The CDR3 extends over 13 amino acids. These data belong to a study of blood T cells in healthy people across ages. Study results and caveats: Diversity figures derived from one million T cells were judged to underestimate the true value. The recorded TCR beta diversity per million T cells decreased in a roughly linear manner with age.

These data are also associated with another study on T cells of mothers and their children. That work contributes: For each mother, over 9.5 million TCR beta CDR3 reads were obtained, and for each child, around 3 million.

The sample taken for sequencing was blood. The clonotype comes from a boy aged 5-17 years in good health. The chain employs TRBV6-1 and TRBJ2-5; D perhaps matches TRBD1 (6 bases). The J call may be faulty, since TRBJ2-7 better matches the DNA end. The CDR3 here is CASRRQDEYEQYF. The CDR3 coding sequence is TGTGCCAGCAGGCGACAGGATGAGTACGAGCAGTACTTC.